This entry features one T cell receptor (beta chain) sequence. This clonotype was observed a handful of times. The antigen it recognizes is unknown. Base qualities are not provided; no much larger clone lies one nucleotide away. These data are taken from a study of T-cell memory formation after mild COVID-19 (dated by TCRdb to the early 2020s). Broadly, across the study: Most TCR sequence clusters were specific to one of the two donors. T-cell clones expanding and contracting after mild COVID-19 in two donors were tracked by longitudinal TCRalpha and TCRbeta repertoire sequencing. The cohort comprised two young, previously healthy adult volunteers, one female and one male. The investigation overall reported the following: Contracting CD4+ clones were found mainly in CM and EM memory subsets, while CD8+ clones were enriched in EMRA. SARS-CoV-2 specificity of the second-wave clones peaking on day 37 was not confirmed. The study covered only a couple of mild cases, and larger cohorts including severe cases with pre-infection samples were considered necessary. From day 15 to 85, contracting clones showed balanced CD4/CD8 phenotypes, whereas a second wave of clones that expanded from day 15 to 37 leaned towards CD4+. The detection of some responding clones in pre-infection memory suggests that pre-existing cross-reactive memory T cells joined the SARS-CoV-2 response.

The sequencing machine was an Illumina NovaSeq 6000. TCRalpha and TCRbeta cDNA libraries were built by 5'RACE with constant-segment primers, adding sample barcodes and unique molecular identifiers. RNA was extracted from every sample with Trizol reagent. Library amplification was performed in two PCR steps, and a second sample barcode and Illumina TruSeq adapters were introduced in the second step. Sequencing of the libraries was done on an Illumina NovaSeq, producing 2 x 150 bp paired-end reads. For the original study's pipeline: Reads were demultiplexed and collapsed into UMI-guided consensus sequences with migec v1.2.7. Using mixcr v2.1.11, UMI consensuses were aligned to TRA and TRB V and J templates and then assembled into clonotypes. A clonotype was counted as expanded or contracted only if both edgeR and NoisET called the change significant, with noise models trained on biological replicates. For edgeR calls, a false discovery rate-adjusted p below 0.01 and a log2 fold-change threshold of 1 were applied. As an exploratory analysis of dynamics, PCA with hierarchical clustering was applied to max-normalized trajectories of the 1000 most abundant clonotypes. Separately sequenced CD4+ and CD8+ repertoires were used to assign the CD4 or CD8 phenotype of responding clones. TCRdb ran its own pipeline on the public reads, namely fastp trimming at Q25 and MiXCR clone calling, and kept in-frame beta chains. Each CDR3 protein gets just one entry, which takes the most common genes and DNA from the rows behind it. The V and J calls here are based on TCRdb, not the publication. A total of about 320,000 distinct CDR3 sequences appear in this sample, roughly an eighth of them only once. The leading ten clones occupy over 20% of the sample.

According to the germline V gene (reference sequence), CDR1 reads SEHNR and CDR2 reads FQNEAQ. V is shortened by 5 bases, J by 10 bases, and the region joining them spans 10 bases. Including cysteine and phenylalanine, the CDR3 has 11 amino acids. Only the CDR3 portion is preserved as DNA: 33 bases, with reading frame beginning at the first base. Ficoll-Paque density gradient centrifugation was used to isolate PBMCs. The sequence came from a man younger than 30 who had mild COVID-19 (a few samples of this study predate the infection). The sample titles of this study are shuffled in the database, so cell type and time point are left out; the donor was told from shared clones. The sequenced sample consisted of PBMCs or a T cell subset sorted from them (not recorded which). The rearrangement joined TRBV7-9 to TRBJ2-3, with the D call perhaps TRBD1 or TRBD2, each one matching 5 bases. The bases read TGTGCCAGCAGCGCACTAGGGGCGCAGTATTTT. Translated, it reads CASSALGAQYF.